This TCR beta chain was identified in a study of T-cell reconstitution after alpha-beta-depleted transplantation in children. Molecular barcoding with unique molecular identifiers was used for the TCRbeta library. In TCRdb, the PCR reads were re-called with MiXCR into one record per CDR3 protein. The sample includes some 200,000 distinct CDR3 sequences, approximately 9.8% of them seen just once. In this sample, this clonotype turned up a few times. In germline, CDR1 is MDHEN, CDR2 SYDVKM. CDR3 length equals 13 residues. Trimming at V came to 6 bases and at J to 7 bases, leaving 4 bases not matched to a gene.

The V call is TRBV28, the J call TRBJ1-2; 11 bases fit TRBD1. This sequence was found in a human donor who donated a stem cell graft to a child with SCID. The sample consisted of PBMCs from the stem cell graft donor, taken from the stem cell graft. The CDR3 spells CASSLDRGPGYTF. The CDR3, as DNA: TGTGCCAGCAGCCTGGACAGGGGGCCTGGCTACACCTTC.